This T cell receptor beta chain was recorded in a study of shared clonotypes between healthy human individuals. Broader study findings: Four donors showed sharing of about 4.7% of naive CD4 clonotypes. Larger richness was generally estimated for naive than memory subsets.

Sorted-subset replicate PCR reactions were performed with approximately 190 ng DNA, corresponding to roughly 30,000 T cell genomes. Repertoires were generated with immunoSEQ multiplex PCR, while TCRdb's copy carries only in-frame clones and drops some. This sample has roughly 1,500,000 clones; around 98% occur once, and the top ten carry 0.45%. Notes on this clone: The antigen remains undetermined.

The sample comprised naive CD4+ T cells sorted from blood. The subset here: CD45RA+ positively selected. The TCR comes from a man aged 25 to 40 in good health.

The CDR3 region is CASSHPGSSYEQYF. The CDR3 coding sequence is TGTGCCAGCAGCCATCCAGGGAGCTCCTACGAGCAGTACTTC. The genes are TRBV5-4 and TRBJ2-7, with D possibly called TRBD1 or TRBD2 (5 bases each). The CDR3 length is 14 residues. Germline V gene sequence: CDR1 SGHNT, CDR2 YYREEE (reference sequence). V was pared by 4 bases and J by 0 bases, with 11 bases between. Filled out from reference TRBV5-4 and TRBJ2-7, the complete variable domain reads ETGVTQSPTHLIKTRGQQVTLRCSSQSGHNTVSWYQQALGQGPQFIFQYYREEENGRGNFPPRFSGLQFPNYSSELNVNALELDDSALYLCASSHPGSSYEQYFGPGTRLTVT.